Following are 19 T cell receptor beta chains from one sample sequenced in a study of blood T cell repertoires in COVID-19. Method: immunoSEQ multiplex PCR; TCRdb's copy keeps in-frame clones and lacks some. The sample consists of about 190,000 clones, approximately 78% of them appearing once. Sequencing was performed on peripheral blood. The receptors were gathered from a woman aged 80 or over with active or convalescent COVID-19.

V is TRBV14 and J is TRBJ1-2, with 9 nucleotides matching TRBD1. V lost 1 base to trimming and J lost 3 bases; unmatched junction nucleotides: 6. Germline lookup yields CDR1 SGHDN and CDR2 FVKESK. There are 16 residues in the CDR3. CDR3 in amino acids: CASSQGERQGDYGYTF. The DNA of the CDR3 is TGTGCCAGCAGCCAAGGGGAAAGACAGGGGGACTATGGCTACACCTTC.

The chain links TRBV5-6 to TRBJ2-7; 8 bases match TRBD1. V gave up 0 bases and J gave up 7 bases; unmatched junction bases: 6. This CDR3 has 14 residues. Looked up from germline, CDR1 is SGHDT and CDR2 is YYEEEE. Here the CDR3 reads CASSLAGTGLEQYF. In DNA form, the CDR3 reads TGTGCCAGCAGCTTGGCCGGGACAGGTCTGGAGCAGTACTTC.

This chain links TRBV5-6 with TRBJ2-3, with TRBD1 matching over 7 bases. This CDR3 region has 14 residues. Germline CDR1 SGHDT, CDR2 YYEEEE. V dropped 5 bases and J dropped 2; count of bases not matched to a gene: 5. CDR3 nucleotides: TGTGCCAGCAGTCGACAGGGACCCACAGATACGCAGTATTTT. This sequence encodes CASSRQGPTDTQYF.

The rearrangement links TRBV7-2 to TRBJ1-1, with unresolved D. Germline CDR1 and CDR2: SGHTA and FQGNSA. This CDR3 contains 12 residues. V lost 1 base, J lost 10 bases, and 10 bases lay in between. Here the CDR3 DNA reads TGTGCCAGCAGCTTAGAGAGGGTGGGAGCTTTCTTT. It is translated as CASSLERVGAFF.

CDR3 amino acids: CASSLLPGGAEQYF. The CDR3, as DNA: TGTGCCAGCAGTTTGCTCCCAGGGGGCGCCGAGCAGTACTTC. The chain recombines TRBV28 with TRBJ2-7; 8 positions match TRBD1. Germline CDR1 reads MDHEN; CDR2 reads SYDVKM. Trimming removed 3 bases from V and 6 bases from J; junction bases left unmatched: 7. This CDR3 region has 14 residues.

The V call is TRBV28, the J call TRBJ2-2; 10 bases map to TRBD2. This CDR3 has 17 residues. CDR1 is MDHEN, CDR2 SYDVKM, per germline. V shed 3 bases and J 3 bases; nucleotides not matched to a gene: 7. In nucleotides, the CDR3 is TGTGCCAGCAGTTTTGTACTAGCGGGATACGACACCGGGGAGCTGTTTTTT. This translates into CASSFVLAGYDTGELFF.

This chain links TRBV5-4 with TRBJ2-1; TRBD1 matches 7 bases. V was clipped by 5 bases and J by 8 bases; unmatched bases: 16. CDR3 size: 16 residues. CDR1 is SGHNT and CDR2 is YYREEE in the germline V gene (reference sequence). The CDR3: CASSLRRDSLGDEQFF. The CDR3 DNA reads as TGTGCCAGCAGTCTACGCCGGGACAGTCTTGGGGATGAGCAGTTCTTC. Variable domain in full (rest from reference TRBV5-4 and TRBJ2-1): ETGVTQSPTHLIKTRGQQVTLRCSSQSGHNTVSWYQQALGQGPQFIFQYYREEENGRGNFPPRFSGLQFPNYSSELNVNALELDDSALYLCASSLRRDSLGDEQFFGPGTRLTVL.

Here the CDR3 reads CASSQDWGGTGNTIYF. The CDR3 region has the DNA TGTGCCAGCAGCCAAGATTGGGGGGGAACTGGAAACACCATATATTTT. The J gene is TRBJ1-3, the V gene TRBV4-2; D possibly corresponds to TRBD1 (5 bases). V shed 0 bases and J shed 2 bases, with 11 bases lying between them. The germline V gene has CDR1 LGHNA and CDR2 YNFKEQ. The CDR3 is 16 amino acids.

This chain joins TRBV18 and TRBJ2-1, with 7 bases lining up with TRBD1. The V and J ends lost 1 base and 5 bases, in that order; junction bases with no gene match: 11. Germline V lookup: CDR1 KGHSH, CDR2 LQKENI. The CDR3 extends over 17 amino acids. In DNA, the CDR3 is TGTGCCAGCTCACCACGAGGGGGCCGAACCGGAAACAATGAGCAGTTCTTC. This gives the protein CASSPRGGRTGNNEQFF.

This clone has more than one count but fewer than ten. The chain is built from TRBV5-1 and TRBJ2-5; 12 nucleotides agree with TRBD2. The germline V gene has CDR1 SGHRS and CDR2 YFSETQ. This CDR3 is 16 amino acids long. V shed 4 bases and J 1 base; nucleotides not matched to a gene: 5. CDR3 coding DNA: TGCGCCAGCAGCCAAGGACTAGCGGGGTCCCAAGAGACCCAGTACTTC. Protein: CASSQGLAGSQETQYF.

This chain connects TRBV27 to TRBJ2-3; 8 nucleotides agree with TRBD2. Per germline, CDR1 MNHEY and CDR2 SMNVEV (reference sequence). V gave up 2 bases and J gave up 7 bases; unmatched junction bases: 5. This CDR3 is built from 14 residues. CDR3 DNA sequence: TGTGCCAGCAGTTTAGCGGGGGGTTGGTATACGCAGTATTTT. Residues: CASSLAGGWYTQYF.

CDR3 bases: TGTGCCAGCAGCGTTTCACAGGGGCTCACAGATACGCAGTATTTT. This encodes CASSVSQGLTDTQYF. The chain employs TRBV9 and TRBJ2-3; 7 bases agree with TRBD1. The V gene's germline CDR1 is SGDLS and CDR2 YYNGEE. CDR3 length: 15 amino acids. V was pared by 2 bases and J by 2 bases, with 5 bases of the junction left unmatched.

The chain couples TRBV15 to TRBJ2-2; 8 positions agree with TRBD2. CDR3 length equals 18 residues. From germline, CDR1 is LNHNV and CDR2 YYDKDF (reference sequence). The V and J ends lost 0 bases and 2 bases, in that order; junction bases with no gene match: 8. The CDR3 protein is CATSRDRVAGGNTGELFF. Here the CDR3 DNA reads TGTGCCACCAGCAGAGACCGAGTTGCGGGGGGAAACACCGGGGAGCTGTTTTTT.

The J gene is TRBJ1-4, the V gene TRBV11-2; 7 positions agree with TRBD1. CDR1 SGHAT and CDR2 FQNNGV come from the germline V gene. J was trimmed by 4 bases and V by 4 bases; bases with no gene match: 9. The CDR3 is 16 residues long. CDR3 amino acids: CASSSGGGMGNEKLFF. Here the CDR3 DNA reads TGTGCCAGCAGCTCCGGAGGGGGCATGGGTAATGAAAAACTGTTTTTT.

The rearrangement joins TRBV5-6 to TRBJ2-3, with unresolved D. Germline-derived CDR1 and CDR2 are SGHDT and YYEEEE. This CDR3 is built from 14 residues. Between the trimmed V and J ends, which lost 0 bases and 4 bases, there was a span of 9 bases. CDR3 coding DNA: TGTGCCAGCAGCTTGGTGGGCTCGGCAGATACGCAGTATTTT. Amino acids: CASSLVGSADTQYF.

The table lists this clone with a few counts. The chain is built from TRBV12-3 or TRBV12-4 and TRBJ2-5; perhaps TRBD2 as D (6 bases). This CDR3 is 13 amino acids long. The V gene lost 3 bases and the J gene lost 5 bases, with 10 bases spanning the gap. The CDR3 loop is CASSFYRGETQYF. The CDR3 nucleotides read TGTGCCAGCAGTTTTTATCGGGGGGAGACCCAGTACTTC.

The CDR3 reads CASSQGSNYGYTF. The CDR3 DNA sequence: TGTGCCAGCAGCCAGGGGAGTAACTATGGCTACACCTTC. This chain links TRBV7-2 with TRBJ1-2; D perhaps matches TRBD1 (6 bases). Per germline, CDR1 SGHTA and CDR2 FQGNSA. V lost 5 bases and J lost 1, with 8 bases in between. This CDR3 spans 13 amino acids.

The J gene is TRBJ2-7, the V gene TRBV7-9, with no clear D. Germline loops: CDR1 SEHNR, CDR2 FQNEAQ (reference sequence). The CDR3 covers 15 residues. The V gene lost 1 base and the J gene lost 0 bases, with 10 bases spanning the gap. CDR3: CASSLDLVSSYEQYF. The CDR3 nucleotides read TGTGCCAGCAGCTTAGATCTCGTCAGCTCCTACGAGCAGTACTTC.

The J gene is TRBJ2-5, the V gene TRBV2; 8 bases fit TRBD1. Per the germline V gene, CDR1 is SNHLY and CDR2 is FYNNEI. The ends lost 4 bases at V and 4 bases at J; junction bases unmatched: 2. The CDR3 extends over 13 amino acids. CDR3 sequence reads: CASSAQGGETQYF. The DNA for the CDR3 is TGTGCCAGCAGTGCACAGGGGGGAGAGACCCAGTACTTC.